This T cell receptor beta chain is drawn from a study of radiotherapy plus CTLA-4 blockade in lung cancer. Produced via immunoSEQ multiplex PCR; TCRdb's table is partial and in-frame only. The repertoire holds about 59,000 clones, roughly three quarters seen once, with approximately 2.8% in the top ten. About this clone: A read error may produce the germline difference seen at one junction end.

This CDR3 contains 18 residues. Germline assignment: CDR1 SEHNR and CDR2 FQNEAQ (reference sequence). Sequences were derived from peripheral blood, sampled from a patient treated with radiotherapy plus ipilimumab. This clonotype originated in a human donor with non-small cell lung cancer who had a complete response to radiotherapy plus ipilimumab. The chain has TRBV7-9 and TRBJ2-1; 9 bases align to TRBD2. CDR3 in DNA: TGTGCCAGCACCTTACTCGGTGCTGCGGGAGGGTGGAAAAATGAGCAGTTCTTC. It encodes CASTLLGAAGGWKNEQFF.